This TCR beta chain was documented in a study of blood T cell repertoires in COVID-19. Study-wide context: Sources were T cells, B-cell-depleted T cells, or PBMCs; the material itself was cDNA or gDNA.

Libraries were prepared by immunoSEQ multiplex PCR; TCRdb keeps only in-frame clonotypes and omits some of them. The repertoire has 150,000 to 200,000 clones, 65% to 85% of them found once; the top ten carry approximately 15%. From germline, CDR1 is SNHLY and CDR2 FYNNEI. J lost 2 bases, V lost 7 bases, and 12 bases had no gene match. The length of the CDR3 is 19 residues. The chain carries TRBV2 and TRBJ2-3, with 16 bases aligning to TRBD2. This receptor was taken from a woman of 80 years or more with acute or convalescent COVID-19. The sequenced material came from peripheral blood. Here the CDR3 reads CASKPGLAGGPSPTDTQYF. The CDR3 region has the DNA TGTGCCAGCAAGCCGGGACTAGCGGGAGGGCCTTCCCCCACAGATACGCAGTATTTT.